The rows below give T cell receptor beta chains drawn from one sample of a study of T cell responses to AZD1222 COVID-19 vaccine. Clones were sequenced by immunoSEQ multiplex PCR, and TCRdb holds only the in-frame ones, with some missing. The sample includes 130,000 or so clones, 85% to 95% of them seen just once. The sample consisted of peripheral blood, taken on day 0 of MenACWY control vaccination. Source of these receptors: an adult in good health. CDR3s leave out the opening cysteine and the closing phenylalanine or tryptophan. D genes are given only for firm matches.

V gene: TRBV6-5
CDR3 length: 13
D gene: .
CDR3 protein: ASSTGPRDDTEAF

V gene: TRBV3-1/TRBV3-2
CDR3 length: 12
D gene: .
CDR3 protein: ASSQGQVGQPQH

V gene: TRBV10-1
CDR3 length: 14
D gene: .
CDR3 protein: ASSESGKKGTDTQY

V gene: TRBV29-1
CDR3 length: 11
D gene: .
CDR3 protein: SPGCRSNSPLH

V gene: TRBV4-1
CDR3 length: 12
D gene: TRBD1
CDR3 protein: ASRRTGSNSPLH

V gene: TRBV6-6
CDR3 length: 12
D gene: .
CDR3 protein: ASSYSPVSYGYT

V gene: TRBV5-5
CDR3 length: 12
D gene: .
CDR3 protein: ASSLIGLQETQY

V gene: TRBV4-2
CDR3 length: 14
D gene: TRBD1
CDR3 protein: ASSPTGDRPQGELF

V gene: TRBV9
CDR3 length: 12
D gene: .
CDR3 protein: ASSKQGQNTEAF

V gene: TRBV7-3
CDR3 length: 13
D gene: .
CDR3 protein: ASSPTAGRDTEAF

V gene: TRBV27
CDR3 length: 13
D gene: .
CDR3 protein: ASSSQGSSYNEQF

V gene: TRBV21-1
CDR3 length: 14
D gene: .
CDR3 protein: ASRRTRSSYNSPLH

V gene: TRBV20-1
CDR3 length: 13
D gene: TRBD1
CDR3 protein: SASRAGGTNDPQH

V gene: TRBV9
CDR3 length: 13
D gene: .
CDR3 protein: ASSVVPSSQETQY

V gene: TRBV6-2/TRBV6-3
CDR3 length: 11
D gene: .
CDR3 protein: ASSPPLGRPPY

V gene: TRBV2
CDR3 length: 12
D gene: .
CDR3 protein: ASSEHRADHGYT

V gene: TRBV5-1
CDR3 length: 12
D gene: .
CDR3 protein: ASSPEQGPYEQY

V gene: TRBV3-1/TRBV3-2
CDR3 length: 16
D gene: .
CDR3 protein: ASSLGPIRSSGANVLT

V gene: TRBV5-1
CDR3 length: 11
D gene: .
CDR3 protein: ASSLSGDGELF

V gene: TRBV5-1
CDR3 length: 14
D gene: TRBD1
CDR3 protein: ASSLSEGAGTDTQY

V gene: TRBV6-5
CDR3 length: 13
D gene: .
CDR3 protein: ASSSGRSSNSPLH

V gene: TRBV9
CDR3 length: 12
D gene: TRBD1
CDR3 protein: ASSVGQGNYGYT

V gene: TRBV7-2
CDR3 length: 12
D gene: TRBD1
CDR3 protein: ASSFRGPNYGYT

V gene: TRBV27
CDR3 length: 15
D gene: .
CDR3 protein: ASSLYSTSRSAGELF

V gene: TRBV5-4
CDR3 length: 10
D gene: .
CDR3 protein: ASSLPWAEQF

V gene: TRBV9
CDR3 length: 12
D gene: .
CDR3 protein: ASSVDRWNTEAF

V gene: TRBV13
CDR3 length: 14
D gene: TRBD2
CDR3 protein: ASSWIAGKSYNEQF

V gene: TRBV4-2
CDR3 length: 15
D gene: TRBD2
CDR3 protein: ASSQAPPSGRTDTQY

V gene: TRBV2
CDR3 length: 13
D gene: .
CDR3 protein: ASKRASGGDSPLH

V gene: TRBV7-6
CDR3 length: 13
D gene: .
CDR3 protein: ASSPLRWTSYGYT

V gene: TRBV10-1
CDR3 length: 11
D gene: TRBD1
CDR3 protein: ASSGDRGGEQY

V gene: TRBV28
CDR3 length: 10
D gene: .
CDR3 protein: ASSLVTYEQY

V gene: TRBV6-2/TRBV6-3
CDR3 length: 12
D gene: .
CDR3 protein: ASSPINSNQPQH

V gene: TRBV6-2/TRBV6-3
CDR3 length: 12
D gene: .
CDR3 protein: ASSFPGSYNEQF

V gene: TRBV7-8
CDR3 length: 10
D gene: .
CDR3 protein: ASSPGGQPQH

V gene: TRBV12-3/TRBV12-4
CDR3 length: 9
D gene: .
CDR3 protein: ASSSGNTIY